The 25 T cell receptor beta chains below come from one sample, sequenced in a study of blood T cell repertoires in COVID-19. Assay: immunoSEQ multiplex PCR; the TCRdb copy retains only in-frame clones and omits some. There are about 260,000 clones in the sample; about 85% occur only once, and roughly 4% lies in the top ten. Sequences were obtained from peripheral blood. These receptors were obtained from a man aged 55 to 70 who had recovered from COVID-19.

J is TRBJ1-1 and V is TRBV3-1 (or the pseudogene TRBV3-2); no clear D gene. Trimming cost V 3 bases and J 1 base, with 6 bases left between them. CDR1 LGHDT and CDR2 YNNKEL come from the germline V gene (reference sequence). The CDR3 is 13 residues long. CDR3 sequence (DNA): TGTGCCAGCAGCCAGTTCTCGAACACTGAAGCTTTCTTT. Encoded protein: CASSQFSNTEAFF.

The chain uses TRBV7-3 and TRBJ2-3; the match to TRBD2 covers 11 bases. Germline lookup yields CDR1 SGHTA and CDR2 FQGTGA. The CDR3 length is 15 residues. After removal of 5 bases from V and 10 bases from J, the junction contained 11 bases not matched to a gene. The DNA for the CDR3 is TGTGCCAGCAGCACACTAGCGGGGGACGCCCATTCGCAGTATTTT. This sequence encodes CASSTLAGDAHSQYF.

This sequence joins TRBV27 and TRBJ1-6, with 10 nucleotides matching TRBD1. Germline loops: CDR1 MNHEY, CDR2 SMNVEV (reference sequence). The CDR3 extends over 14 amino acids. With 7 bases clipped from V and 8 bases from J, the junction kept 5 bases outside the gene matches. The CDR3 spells CASKTGGLDSPLHF. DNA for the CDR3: TGTGCCAGCAAGACAGGGGGCCTCGATTCACCCCTCCACTTT.

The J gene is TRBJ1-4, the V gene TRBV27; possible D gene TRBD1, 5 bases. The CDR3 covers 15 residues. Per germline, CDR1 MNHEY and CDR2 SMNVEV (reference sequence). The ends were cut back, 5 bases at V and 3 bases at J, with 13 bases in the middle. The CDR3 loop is CASSVQGRSNEKLFF. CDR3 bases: TGTGCCAGCAGTGTCCAGGGTCGGTCTAATGAAAAACTGTTTTTT.

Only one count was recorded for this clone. As DNA, the CDR3 is TGTGCCAGCAGTGGGCCCGGGACAGGGGCCCAGTACTTC. This translates into CASSGPGTGAQYF. The J gene is TRBJ2-5, the V gene TRBV25-1; 10 bases are a match to TRBD1. This CDR3 comprises 13 residues. The V gene's germline CDR1 is MGHDK and CDR2 SYGVNS. J was trimmed by 9 bases and V by 4 bases; bases with no gene match: 5.

The chain's CDR3 is CASQKTGGPFDTQYF. CDR3 bases: TGTGCCAGTCAGAAGACGGGGGGGCCCTTTGATACGCAGTATTTT. The rearrangement joins TRBV19 to TRBJ2-3, with 8 nucleotides matching TRBD2. The germline gives CDR1 LNHDA, CDR2 SQIVND (reference sequence). J was trimmed by 6 bases and V by 8 bases; bases with no gene match: 13. The CDR3 spans 15 residues.

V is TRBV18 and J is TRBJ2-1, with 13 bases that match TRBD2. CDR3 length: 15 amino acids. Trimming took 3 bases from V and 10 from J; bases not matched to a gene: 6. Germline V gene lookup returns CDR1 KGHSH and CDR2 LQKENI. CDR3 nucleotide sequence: TGTGCCAGCTCACCCGAACTAGCGGGGGGGTTAGAGCAGTTCTTC. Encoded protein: CASSPELAGGLEQFF.

CDR3 sequence (DNA): TGTGCCAGTAGTATCGTTGGGGGCCCGGAGACCCAGTACTTC. Residues: CASSIVGGPETQYF. The chain combines TRBV19 with TRBJ2-5, with D possibly TRBD1 on 6 matching bases. V gave up 3 bases and J gave up 5 bases, with 13 bases separating them. CDR1 is LNHDA and CDR2 is SQIVND in the germline V gene (reference sequence). The CDR3 is made up of 14 amino acids.

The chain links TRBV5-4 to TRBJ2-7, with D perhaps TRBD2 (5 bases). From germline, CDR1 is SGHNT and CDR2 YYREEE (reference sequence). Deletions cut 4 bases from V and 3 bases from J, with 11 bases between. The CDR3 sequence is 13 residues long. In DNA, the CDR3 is TGTGCCAGCAGCCCGGACGGGAACTACGAGCAGTACTTC. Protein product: CASSPDGNYEQYF.

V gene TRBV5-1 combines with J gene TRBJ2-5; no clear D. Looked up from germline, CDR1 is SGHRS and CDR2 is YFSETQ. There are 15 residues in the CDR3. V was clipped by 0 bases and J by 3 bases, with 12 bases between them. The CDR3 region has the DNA TGCGCCAGCAGCTTGGTGGATGGCGGCAAAGAGACCCAGTACTTC. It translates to CASSLVDGGKETQYF.

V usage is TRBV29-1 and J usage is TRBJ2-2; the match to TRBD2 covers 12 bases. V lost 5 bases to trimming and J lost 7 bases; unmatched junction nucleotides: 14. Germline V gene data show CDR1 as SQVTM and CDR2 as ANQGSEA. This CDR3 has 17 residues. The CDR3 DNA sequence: TGCAGCGTTACAAGGCCAACTAGCGGGGGGCGGGGCGGGGAGCTGTTTTTT. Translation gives CSVTRPTSGGRGGELFF.

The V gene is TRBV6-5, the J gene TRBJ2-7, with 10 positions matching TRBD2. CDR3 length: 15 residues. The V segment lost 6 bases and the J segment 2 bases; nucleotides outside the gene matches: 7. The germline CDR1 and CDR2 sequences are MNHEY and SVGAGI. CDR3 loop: CASRWSSGGAYEQYF. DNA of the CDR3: TGTGCCAGCAGGTGGTCTAGCGGGGGAGCCTACGAGCAGTACTTC.

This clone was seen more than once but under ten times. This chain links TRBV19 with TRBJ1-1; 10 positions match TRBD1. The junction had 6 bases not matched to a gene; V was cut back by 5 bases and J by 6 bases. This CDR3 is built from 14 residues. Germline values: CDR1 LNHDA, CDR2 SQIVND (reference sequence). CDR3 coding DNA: TGTGCCAGTAGTCCTCGGACAGGGGGGTCTGAAGCTTTCTTT. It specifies CASSPRTGGSEAFF.

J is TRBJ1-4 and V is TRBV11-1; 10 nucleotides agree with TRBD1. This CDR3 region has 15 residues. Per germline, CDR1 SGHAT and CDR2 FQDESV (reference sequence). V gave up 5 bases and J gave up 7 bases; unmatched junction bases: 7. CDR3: CASSQRDRGGEKLFF. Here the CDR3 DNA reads TGTGCCAGCAGCCAACGGGACAGGGGTGGTGAAAAACTGTTTTTT.

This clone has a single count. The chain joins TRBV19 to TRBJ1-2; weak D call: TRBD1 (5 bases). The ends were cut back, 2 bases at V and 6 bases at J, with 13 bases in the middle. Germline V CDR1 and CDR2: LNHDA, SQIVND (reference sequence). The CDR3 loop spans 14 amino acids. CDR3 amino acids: CASSITGSSDGYTF. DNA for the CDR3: TGTGCCAGTAGTATAACAGGTTCTTCCGATGGCTACACCTTC.

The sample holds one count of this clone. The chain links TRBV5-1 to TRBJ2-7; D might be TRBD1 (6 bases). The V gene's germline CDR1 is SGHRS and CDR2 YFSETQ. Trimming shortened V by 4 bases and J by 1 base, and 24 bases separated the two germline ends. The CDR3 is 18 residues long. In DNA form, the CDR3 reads TGCGCCAGCAGCCCTAATTCAGGGGACCCCCGAAGTTCCTACGAGCAGTACTTC. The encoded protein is CASSPNSGDPRSSYEQYF.

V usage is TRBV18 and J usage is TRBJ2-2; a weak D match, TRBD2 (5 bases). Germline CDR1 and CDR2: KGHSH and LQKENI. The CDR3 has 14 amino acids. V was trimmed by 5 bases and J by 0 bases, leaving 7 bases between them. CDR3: CASSAGSNTGELFF. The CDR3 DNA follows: TGTGCCAGCTCAGCGGGTTCGAACACCGGGGAGCTGTTTTTT.

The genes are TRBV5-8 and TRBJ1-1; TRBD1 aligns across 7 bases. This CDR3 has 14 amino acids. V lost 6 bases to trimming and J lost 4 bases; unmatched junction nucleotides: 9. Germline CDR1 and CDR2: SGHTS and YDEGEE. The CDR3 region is CASKGASRITEAFF. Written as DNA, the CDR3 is TGTGCCAGCAAGGGGGCGTCCCGCATCACTGAAGCTTTCTTT.

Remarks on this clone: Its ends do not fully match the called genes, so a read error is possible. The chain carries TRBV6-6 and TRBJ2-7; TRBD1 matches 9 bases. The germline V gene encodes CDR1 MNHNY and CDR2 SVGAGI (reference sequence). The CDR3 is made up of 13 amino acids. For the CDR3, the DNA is TGTGCCAGCAGCTCGGATCGGACAGGGGCGAGAAACTTC. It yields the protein CASSSDRTGARNF.

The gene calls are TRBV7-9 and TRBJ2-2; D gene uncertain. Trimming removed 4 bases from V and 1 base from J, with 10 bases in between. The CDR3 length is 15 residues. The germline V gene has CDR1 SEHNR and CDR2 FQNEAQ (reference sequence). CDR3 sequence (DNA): TGTGCCAGCAGCTCAATGGAGAAGAACACCGGGGAGCTGTTTTTT. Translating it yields CASSSMEKNTGELFF.

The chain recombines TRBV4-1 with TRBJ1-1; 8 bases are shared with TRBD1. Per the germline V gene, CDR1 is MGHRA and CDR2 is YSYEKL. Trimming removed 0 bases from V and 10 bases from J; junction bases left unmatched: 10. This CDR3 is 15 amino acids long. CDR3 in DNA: TGCGCCAGCAGCCAAGATCTTCCAGGGGGCGGGGGAGCTTTCTTT. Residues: CASSQDLPGGGGAFF.

This CDR3 reads CASSYGRTGHQETQYF. CDR3 coding DNA: TGTGCCAGCAGTTACGGCCGGACAGGGCATCAAGAGACCCAGTACTTC. The chain is built from TRBV2 and TRBJ2-5; 8 bases map to TRBD1. The CDR3 has 16 residues. V lost 5 bases, J lost 2 bases, and 10 bases stayed unmatched. The V gene's germline CDR1 is SNHLY and CDR2 FYNNEI.

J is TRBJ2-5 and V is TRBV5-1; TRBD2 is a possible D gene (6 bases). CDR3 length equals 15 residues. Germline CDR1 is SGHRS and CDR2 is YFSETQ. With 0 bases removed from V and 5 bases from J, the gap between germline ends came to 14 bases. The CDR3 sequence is CASSLGSGVRETQYF. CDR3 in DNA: TGCGCCAGCAGCTTGGGATCGGGGGTCCGGGAGACCCAGTACTTC.

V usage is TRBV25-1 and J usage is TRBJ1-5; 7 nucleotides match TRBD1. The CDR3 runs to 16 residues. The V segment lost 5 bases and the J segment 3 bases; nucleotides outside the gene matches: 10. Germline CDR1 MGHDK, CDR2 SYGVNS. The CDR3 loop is CASSPKTGNPNQPQHF. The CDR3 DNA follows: TGTGCCAGCAGTCCAAAGACAGGGAATCCCAATCAGCCCCAGCATTTT.

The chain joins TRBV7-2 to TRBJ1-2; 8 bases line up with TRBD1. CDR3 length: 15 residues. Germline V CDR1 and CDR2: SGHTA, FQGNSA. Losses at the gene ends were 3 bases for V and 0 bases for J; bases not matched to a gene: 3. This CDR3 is CASSLDRVSNYGYTF. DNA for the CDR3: TGTGCCAGCAGCTTGGACAGGGTTTCTAACTATGGCTACACCTTC.